The clone carrying this TCR beta chain has a single count. The sample originates from a study of T-cell reconstitution after alpha-beta-depleted transplantation in children. Unique molecular identifiers tagged the TCRbeta library. TCRdb re-called the PCR reads through MiXCR, storing one row per CDR3 protein. The data contain about 400,000 distinct CDR3 sequences, about a fifth of them seen just once; the ten biggest clones take up 3.8%. Germline loops: CDR1 MDHEN, CDR2 SYDVKM. The CDR3 has 14 residues. V shed 4 bases, J shed 5 bases, and the junction held 5 bases outside the gene matches. Sequencing used PBMCs from the stem cell graft donor, obtained from the stem cell graft. The J gene is TRBJ2-1, the V gene TRBV28, with 7 bases lining up with TRBD2. This clonotype was obtained from a human donor who donated a stem cell graft to a child with acute myeloid leukemia. The CDR3 is CASSSSGKDNEQFF. The CDR3 DNA sequence: TGTGCCAGCAGTTCAAGCGGGAAAGACAATGAGCAGTTCTTC.